A single TCR beta chain is shown here with its context. Its specificity is unknown. The data belong to a study of shared clonotypes between healthy human individuals. Clones were read by immunoSEQ multiplex PCR, and TCRdb kept only the in-frame ones, dropping some. This sample has 2.3 million or so clones, with approximately 93% found just once. Study-level points and caveats: Generation probabilities were higher for clonotypes shared across all four sorted-subset donors than for unshared ones. Among donors, clonotype sharing was expected to be affected by sequencing depth. Incomplete sequencing of sorted subsets was indicated by rarefaction despite large depth. It was observed that roughly 5.1% of naive CD4 clonotypes were shared across a few donors.

Germline CDR1 and CDR2: SEHNR and FQNEAQ (reference sequence). The CDR3 is made up of 15 amino acids. V lost 1 base, J lost 1 base, and 10 bases lay in between. Sequencing input: naive CD4+ T cells from PBMCs. Documented subset: CD45RA+ positively selected. The sequence came from a man aged 18 to 29 in good health. Some clones in this sample may be carry-over from other donors' samples. The chain is built from TRBV7-9 and TRBJ1-2; tentatively, D is TRBD1 (6 bases). Written as DNA, the CDR3 is TGTGCCAGCAGCTTAGGGACAGCCCTTAACTATGGCTACACCTTC. It codes for CASSLGTALNYGYTF. Drawing the rest from reference TRBV7-9 and TRBJ1-2, the complete variable domain is DTGVSQNPRHKITKRGQNVTFRCDPISEHNRLYWYRQTLGQGPEFLTYFQNEAQLEKSRLLSDRFSAERPKGSFSTLEIQRTEQGDSAMYLCASSLGTALNYGYTFGSGTRLTVV.